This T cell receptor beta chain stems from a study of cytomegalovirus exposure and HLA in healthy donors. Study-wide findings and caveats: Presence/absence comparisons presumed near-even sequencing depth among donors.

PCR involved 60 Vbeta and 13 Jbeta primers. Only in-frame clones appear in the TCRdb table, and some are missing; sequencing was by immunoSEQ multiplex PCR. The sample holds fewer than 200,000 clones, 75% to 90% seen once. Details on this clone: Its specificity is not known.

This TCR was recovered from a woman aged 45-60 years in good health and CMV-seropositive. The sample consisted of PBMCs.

The CDR3, as DNA: TGTGCCAGCAGCTTAACTAGCGGGGGGGCCTACGAGCAGTACTTC. It codes for CASSLTSGGAYEQYF. The V and J genes are TRBV7-2 and TRBJ2-7, with 13 bases aligning to TRBD2. Trimming cost V 2 bases and J 2 bases; bases outside gene matches: 0. The CDR3 has 15 amino acids. Looked up from germline, CDR1 is SGHTA and CDR2 is FQGNSA.